This T cell receptor beta chain was captured in a study of T cells in Graves' hyperthyroidism and ophthalmopathy. Study context: Specimen type is peripheral blood, collected at initial diagnosis prior to any treatment.

Clinical symptoms, serum thyroxine, TRAb, thyroid ultrasound and orbital computed tomography informed diagnoses. It was 10 ml of fresh peripheral blood that supplied the PBMCs. This clonotype was recorded a few times. Researchers took RNA transcripts and amplified the TCR beta CDR3 regions from them. The TCR CDR3 was amplified in a first-round RT-PCR using the HTBI primer set. TCRdb recomputed calls from the multiplex PCR reads with MiXCR, one row per CDR3 protein. The data contain about 260,000 distinct CDR3 sequences, 16% of them singletons. Germline CDR1 is SGHTS and CDR2 is YDEGEE. The length of the CDR3 is 15 residues. V was pared by 4 bases and J by 6 bases, with 6 bases of the junction left unmatched.

The TCR was taken from a woman aged 18 to 35 with Graves' ophthalmopathy. The rearrangement joins TRBV5-8 to TRBJ1-5, with 11 bases aligning to TRBD1. Sequences were obtained from blood. The CDR3 reads CASSRGTGGGQPQHF. In DNA, the CDR3 is TGTGCCAGCAGCCGGGGGACAGGGGGTGGTCAGCCCCAGCATTTT. Looking up the rest from reference TRBV5-8 and TRBJ1-5 gives the full variable domain: EAGVTQSPTHLIKTRGQQATLRCSPISGHTSVYWYQQALGLGLQFLLWYDEGEERNRGNFPPRFSGRQFPNYSSELNVNALELEDSALYLCASSRGTGGGQPQHFGDGTRLSIL.